The source of this TCR beta chain is a study of immune heterogeneity within non-small cell lung tumors. At the level of the study: Tumor histology was classified as squamous cell carcinoma in a few cases, non-squamous carcinoma in about ten and not otherwise specified in 1. Study-wide points: Patients largely differed in their high-frequency T-cell receptor beta clonotypes. Site-unique high-frequency clones occurred alongside identical dominant CDR3 beta clonotypes that recurred across tumor sites within a patient.

Relative to its sample, this clonotype is medium-sized. The antigen remains unidentified. TCRs were amplified from 600 to 700 ng gDNA of bulk tumor per sample. Surgery yielded several widely spaced biopsies per primary tumor. Patients had untreated, newly diagnosed non-small cell lung cancer and underwent curative surgery. There were 15 or so donors in total. They were all newly diagnosed non-small cell lung cancer patients undergoing surgery with curative intent. TCR beta CDR3 regions came from multiplex PCR with 32 forward V and 13 reverse J primers. One entry per CDR3 protein results from TCRdb running MiXCR on the multiplex PCR reads. Among 21,000 or so distinct CDR3 sequences listed, roughly 30% were seen once. Sequenced input: lung tumor tissue. The clonotype comes from a man in his forties with non-small cell lung cancer.

CDR3 in DNA: TGTGCCAGCAGCCATATGACAGGGTACTACGAGCAGTACTTC. Protein sequence: CASSHMTGYYEQYF. This chain uses TRBV14 with TRBJ2-7; TRBD1 matches 7 bases. CDR1 and CDR2 from the germline V gene are SGHDN and FVKESK. Losses at the gene ends were 3 bases for V and 3 bases for J; bases not matched to a gene: 5. The CDR3 is 14 residues long.